The sequence of this T cell receptor (beta chain) was determined in a study of metastatic and nonmetastatic thyroid tumors. Patients had received no treatment of any kind before thyroid surgery. CDR1 is SNHLY and CDR2 is FYNNEI in the germline V gene. J was trimmed by 3 bases and V by 4 bases; bases with no gene match: 0. The CDR3 is 12 residues long. From the PCR reads, TCRdb re-called clones with MiXCR. This table has roughly 9,700 clones, about 30% appearing once. The TCR was taken from a female donor with papillary thyroid cancer or a benign thyroid nodule (not recorded which). Some clones in this sample may be carry-over from other donors' samples. The chain couples TRBV2 to TRBJ2-7, with 7 positions matching TRBD1. The source material was tumor tissue. For the CDR3, the DNA is TGTGCCAGCAGTGGACAGGGCTACGAGCAGTACTTC. Amino acids: CASSGQGYEQYF.